The T cell receptor (beta chain) under discussion was sequenced for a study of monozygotic twins with inflammatory bowel disease. Overall study results and limits: Some repertoire variability may stem from patients' differing immunosuppressive treatments.

In the case of this clonotype: The antigen remains unidentified.

A 6-nucleotide sample barcode was carried by the UMIs, which template switching added. One entry per CDR3 protein, without DNA, is what TCRdb gives after re-calling the 5' RACE reads. This listing includes approximately 300,000 distinct CDR3 sequences. The CDR3 extends over 14 amino acids. Germline V gene lookup returns CDR1 SEHNR and CDR2 FQNEAQ (reference sequence). The sample consisted of blood. The rearrangement joins TRBV7-9 to TRBJ2-5; TCRdb lists TRBD1, though no DNA is available to test this call. This sequence originates from a human donor with ulcerative colitis or Crohn's disease, or a healthy co-twin of an affected twin (not recorded which). The chain's CDR3 is CASSLDRWKETQYF.